This T cell receptor (beta chain) was sequenced during a study of T cell responses to AZD1222 COVID-19 vaccine. Study-wide results and caveats: Most donors were white British, females outnumbered males, and clonal diversity was possibly underestimated. Baseline seropositives among AZD1222 recipients totaled only six or seven.

Clones were sequenced by immunoSEQ multiplex PCR, and TCRdb holds only the in-frame ones, with some missing. This repertoire shows just under 95,000 clones, 85% to 90% found once; its top ten account for roughly 10%. Comment on this clone: No antigen is known for it.

The CDR3 length is 17 residues. This sequence joins TRBV21-1 and TRBJ2-7; TRBD1, the D gene given by the table, was not confirmed from the DNA. TRBV21-1 counts as a pseudogene. This receptor was taken from an adult in good health. The sequencing used peripheral blood, collected on day 0 of AZD1222 vaccination. This CDR3 reads CASSSHPQGKNSYEQYF. The CDR3 bases are TGTGCCAGCAGCAGCCATCCACAGGGGAAGAACTCCTACGAGCAGTACTTC.